This TCR beta chain was identified in a study of Graves' ophthalmopathy and Graves' hyperthyroidism. This clonotype was counted many times. Its antigen remains unknown. Amplified material comprised TCR beta CDR3 regions derived from RNA transcripts. Investigators did first-round RT-PCR with HTBI primers, then second-round multiplex PCR. TCRdb reanalysed the multiplex PCR reads using MiXCR and keeps one entry per CDR3 protein. This sample has 400,000 to 450,000 distinct CDR3 sequences, with around a fifth found just once. Study conclusions and caveats: Sensitivity reached 87.88% and specificity approximately 81% for a 13-signature model separating ophthalmopathy from stable hyperthyroidism. A majority of expanded thyroid clonotypes exceeding 0.001 frequency were likewise present in blood.

No progression to ophthalmopathy over 18 months defined stable hyperthyroidism. Germline V gives CDR1 MNHNS, CDR2 SASEGT. The CDR3 spans 13 residues. V shed 6 bases, J shed 5 bases, and the junction held 5 bases outside the gene matches. Material: peripheral blood. The chain carries TRBV6-1 and TRBJ2-5; 8 bases match TRBD1. The receptor's source is a woman under 30 with stable Graves' hyperthyroidism. CDR3 bases: TGTGCCAGCAGCCTGACAGGGGCGGAGACCCAGTACTTC. Translating it yields CASSLTGAETQYF.